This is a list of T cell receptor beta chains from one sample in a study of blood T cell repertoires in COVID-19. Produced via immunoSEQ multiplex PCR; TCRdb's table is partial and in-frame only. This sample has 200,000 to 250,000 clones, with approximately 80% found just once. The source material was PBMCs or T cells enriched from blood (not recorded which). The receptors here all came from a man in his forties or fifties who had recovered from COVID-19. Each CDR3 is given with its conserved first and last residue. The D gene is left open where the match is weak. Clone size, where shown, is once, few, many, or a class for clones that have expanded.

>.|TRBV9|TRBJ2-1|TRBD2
TGTGCCAGCAGCGCACGTCCTACGGGGGGATACAATGAGCAGTTCTTC
CASSARPTGGYNEQFF
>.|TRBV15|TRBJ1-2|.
TGTGCCACCAGCCGCGGCACCTTCTATGGCTACACCTTC
CATSRGTFYGYTF
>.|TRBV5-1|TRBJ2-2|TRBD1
TGCGCCAGCAGCCTCGTCAGGGGGACGAACACCGGGGAGCTGTTTTTT
CASSLVRGTNTGELFF
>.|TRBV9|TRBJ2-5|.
TGTGCCAGCAGCGTAGTTACAGGGCGAGCAGAGACCCAGTACTTC
CASSVVTGRAETQYF
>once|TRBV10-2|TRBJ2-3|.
TGCGCCAGCAGTGAGTTGGGACTGCTGTCACCCACAGATACGCAGTATTTT
CASSELGLLSPTDTQYF
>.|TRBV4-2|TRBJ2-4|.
TGTGCCAGCAGCGCCGGGACTGAACGGACGGGGACCACAGCCAAAAACATTCAGTACTTC
CASSAGTERTGTTAKNIQYF
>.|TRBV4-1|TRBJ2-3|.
TGCGCCAGCAGCCAAGATGGGCCGTTGGAGGTCACAGATACGCAGTATTTT
CASSQDGPLEVTDTQYF
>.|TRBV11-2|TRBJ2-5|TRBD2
TGTGCCAGCAGCCCCAGGACTAGCGGGGGGGCGGAGACCCAGTACTTC
CASSPRTSGGAETQYF
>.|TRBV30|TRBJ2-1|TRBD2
TGTGCCTGGAGCCCGAAAACTAGCGGGTTAGGGTTCTTC
CAWSPKTSGLGFF
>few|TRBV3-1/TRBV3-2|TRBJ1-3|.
TGTGCCAGCAGCCCCGGTTGGGGCGCAAACACCATATATTTT
CASSPGWGANTIYF
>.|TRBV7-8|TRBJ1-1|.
TGTGCCAGCAGCTCGGGGGTTACTGAAGCTTTCTTT
CASSSGVTEAFF
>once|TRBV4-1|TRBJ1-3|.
TGCGCCAGCAGCCAAGGATGGACATTTGGAAACACCATATATTTT
CASSQGWTFGNTIYF
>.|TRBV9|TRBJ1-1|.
TGTGCCAGCAGCACGGACCCCTTCGGGGAGGTGGACACTGAAGCTTTCTTT
CASSTDPFGEVDTEAFF
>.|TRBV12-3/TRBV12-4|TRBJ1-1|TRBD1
TGTGCCAGCATCACAGGGGACGCTGAAGCTTTCTTT
CASITGDAEAFF
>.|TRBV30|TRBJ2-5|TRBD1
TGTGCCTGGACCCAGATTGAGGGGGCAGGGGAGACCCAGTACTTC
CAWTQIEGAGETQYF